These 18 T cell receptor beta chains came from one sample sequenced in a study of shared clonotypes between healthy human individuals. The naive CD8 subset, CD45RO-negative cells positively selected for CCR7, excluded terminally differentiated effector memory CD45RA+ cells. Only in-frame clones appear in the TCRdb table, and some are missing; sequencing was by immunoSEQ multiplex PCR. The sample lists roughly 2.1 million clones; 90% to 95% were seen once. The sample taken for sequencing was naive CD8+ T cells from PBMCs. Source of these receptors: a man aged 18 to 29 in good health. Some clones in this sample may be carry-over from other donors' samples.

The gene calls are TRBV27 and TRBJ1-4, with 10 bases identical to TRBD1. CDR1 is MNHEY, CDR2 SMNVEV, per germline (reference sequence). V was pared by 4 bases and J by 8 bases, with 10 bases of the junction left unmatched. The CDR3 totals 16 residues. CDR3 residues: CASSWTGGIVREKLFF. The CDR3 coding sequence is TGTGCCAGCAGTTGGACAGGGGGAATAGTTCGGGAAAAACTGTTTTTT.

This chain joins TRBV11-2 and TRBJ1-1, with a weak D call TRBD1 (6 bases). The germline gives CDR1 SGHAT, CDR2 FQNNGV. The CDR3 is 17 amino acids. V gave up 2 bases and J gave up 5 bases, with 21 bases separating them. Written as DNA, the CDR3 is TGTGCCAGCAGCTTATTTCCTAAGGCAGGGGAGGAAACTGAAGCTTTCTTT. As protein: CASSLFPKAGEETEAFF. Using reference TRBV11-2 and TRBJ1-1 for the parts outside the CDR3, the full variable domain is EAGVAQSPRYKIIEKRQSVAFWCNPISGHATLYWYQQILGQGPKLLIQFQNNGVVDDSQLPKDRFSAERLKGVDSTLKIQPAKLEDSAVYLCASSLFPKAGEETEAFFGQGTRLTVV.

This chain uses TRBV28 with TRBJ2-7; D remains ambiguous. V was clipped by 4 bases and J by 4 bases, with 8 bases between them. The CDR3 runs 12 residues. CDR1 and CDR2 (germline): MDHEN, SYDVKM. CDR3 DNA sequence: TGTGCCAGCAGTTATCTCCGGTACGAGCAGTACTTC. This codes for CASSYLRYEQYF.

This clone was recorded a few times. V and J are TRBV7-9 and TRBJ1-1, with a tentative D call TRBD1 (6 bases). Trimming removed 6 bases from V and 1 base from J, with 15 bases in between. The CDR3 runs 15 residues. Germline CDR1 and CDR2: SEHNR and FQNEAQ (reference sequence). CDR3: CASRMQGGGNTEAFF. CDR3 in DNA: TGTGCCAGCAGGATGCAGGGAGGGGGGAACACTGAAGCTTTCTTT. The whole variable domain, filled in from reference TRBV7-9 and TRBJ1-1, reads DTGVSQNPRHKITKRGQNVTFRCDPISEHNRLYWYRQTLGQGPEFLTYFQNEAQLEKSRLLSDRFSAERPKGSFSTLEIQRTEQGDSAMYLCASRMQGGGNTEAFFGQGTRLTVV.

The chain carries TRBV30 and TRBJ2-1; D is ambiguous. The V end was cut by 8 bases, the J end by 0 bases, with 17 bases between. Germline lookup yields CDR1 GTSNPN and CDR2 SVGIG (reference sequence). This CDR3 spans 15 amino acids. CDR3 sequence: CAVTRREPSYNEQFF. As DNA, the CDR3 is TGTGCCGTAACCCGAAGGGAACCCTCCTACAATGAGCAGTTCTTC.

J is TRBJ2-7 and V is TRBV7-3, with TRBD1 matching 11 bases. CDR1 and CDR2 (germline): SGHTA, FQGTGA. V was clipped by 5 bases and J by 6 bases; unmatched bases: 9. This CDR3 has 15 residues. The CDR3 loop reads CASSPGTGGFGEQYF. DNA for the CDR3: TGTGCCAGCAGCCCCGGGACAGGGGGTTTTGGCGAGCAGTACTTC. Filled out from reference TRBV7-3 and TRBJ2-7, the complete variable domain reads GAGVSQTPSNKVTEKGKYVELRCDPISGHTALYWYRQSLGQGPEFLIYFQGTGAADDSGLPNDRFFAVRPEGSVSTLKIQRTERGDSAVYLCASSPGTGGFGEQYFGPGTRLTVT.

This sequence joins TRBV28 and TRBJ1-1; possibly TRBD1 for D (5 bases). This CDR3 spans 18 amino acids. V lost 1 base to trimming and J lost 6 bases, with 24 bases between them. Germline V gene sequence: CDR1 MDHEN, CDR2 SYDVKM. The CDR3 sequence is CASSLLSGPGLGPPEAFF. CDR3 in DNA: TGTGCCAGCAGTTTATTATCGGGACCGGGACTGGGACCTCCTGAAGCTTTCTTT. Looking up the rest from reference TRBV28 and TRBJ1-1 gives the full variable domain: DVKVTQSSRYLVKRTGEKVFLECVQDMDHENMFWYRQDPGLGLRLIYFSYDVKMKEKGDIPEGYSVSREKKERFSLILESASTNQTSMYLCASSLLSGPGLGPPEAFFGQGTRLTVV.

The chain is built from TRBV30 and TRBJ1-2, with a weak D call TRBD1 (5 bases). Germline loops: CDR1 GTSNPN, CDR2 SVGIG (reference sequence). The CDR3 length is 15 residues. V gave up 4 bases and J gave up 6 bases, with 21 bases separating them. The CDR3 spells CAWIGTQVGEDGYTF. The CDR3 DNA is TGTGCCTGGATCGGCACGCAAGTGGGGGAGGATGGCTACACCTTC.

The gene calls are TRBV29-1 and TRBJ1-2; D is unresolved. The germline V gene has CDR1 SQVTM and CDR2 ANQGSEA. The CDR3 has 13 amino acids. V was trimmed by 5 bases and J by 4 bases, leaving 14 bases between them. This chain's CDR3 is CSVLPDGGYGYTF. CDR3 DNA: TGCAGCGTTCTCCCAGACGGAGGCTATGGCTACACCTTC. Variable domain in full (rest from reference TRBV29-1 and TRBJ1-2): SAVISQKPSRDICQRGTSLTIQCQVDSQVTMMFWYRQQPGQSLTLIATANQGSEATYESGFVIDKFPISRPNLTFSTLTVSNMSPEDSSIYLCSVLPDGGYGYTFGSGTRLTVV.

V is TRBV7-9 and J is TRBJ1-5; D is uncertain. Trimming cost V 6 bases and J 0 bases, with 9 bases left between them. This CDR3 has 14 residues. Germline assignment: CDR1 SEHNR and CDR2 FQNEAQ (reference sequence). CDR3 amino acids: CASSGWDSNQPQHF. CDR3 coding DNA: TGTGCCAGCAGTGGTTGGGATAGCAATCAGCCCCAGCATTTT.

V is TRBV7-8 and J is TRBJ2-1; D is unclear. This CDR3 contains 14 residues. V dropped 2 bases and J dropped 3 bases, with 8 bases sitting between them. Germline V gene sequence: CDR1 SGHVS, CDR2 FQNEAQ. The CDR3 protein is CASSLSGFYNEQFF. CDR3 nucleotides: TGTGCCAGCAGCTTAAGTGGGTTCTACAATGAGCAGTTCTTC.

This clone showed up just once. V and J are TRBV7-2 and TRBJ2-3; no reliable D call. This CDR3 region has 12 residues. V was clipped by 4 bases and J by 13 bases, with 15 bases between them. Looked up from germline, CDR1 is SGHTA and CDR2 is FQGNSA. The CDR3 nucleotides are TGTGCCAGCAGCTCCACTCTGACAATGGAGTATTTT. This codes for CASSSTLTMEYF.

The rearrangement uses TRBV29-1 and TRBJ2-7, with 11 bases lining up with TRBD2. The CDR3 spans 17 residues. CDR1 SQVTM and CDR2 ANQGSEA come from the germline V gene. The trim removed 7 bases at V and 0 bases at J, leaving 14 bases unmatched. The CDR3 DNA reads as TGCAGCGCCACCGGGACTAGCGGCCCCGGGGGCTCCTACGAGCAGTACTTC. Translating gives CSATGTSGPGGSYEQYF.

Of note for this clone: The same CDR3 can be traced to other DNA sequences in this sample. The genes are TRBV27 and TRBJ2-7; 8 nucleotides match TRBD1. V lost 5 bases and J lost 3; bases outside the gene matches: 3. CDR1 is MNHEY, CDR2 SMNVEV, per germline (reference sequence). This CDR3 contains 13 residues. CDR3 DNA: TGTGCCAGCAGTCAGGGGGCGTTCTACGAGCAGTACTTC. As protein: CASSQGAFYEQYF.

The rearrangement uses TRBV7-9 and TRBJ2-2; TRBD1 matches at 9 bases. Germline CDR1 and CDR2: SEHNR and FQNEAQ (reference sequence). The trim removed 10 bases at V and 6 bases at J, leaving 15 bases unmatched. This CDR3 spans 16 amino acids. The DNA for the CDR3 is TGTGCCATCGGAACCTGGACAGGGGCCGACTCCGGGGAGCTGTTTTTT. Amino acid sequence: CAIGTWTGADSGELFF.

The CDR3 DNA follows: TGTGCCAGCAGCCCCCAGGACAGGGACGAGCAGTACTTC. It specifies CASSPQDRDEQYF. J is TRBJ2-7 and V is TRBV9; 8 bases map to TRBD1. Per the germline V gene, CDR1 is SGDLS and CDR2 is YYNGEE. The CDR3 sequence is 13 residues long. V gave up 4 bases and J gave up 5 bases; unmatched junction bases: 5.

The chain couples TRBV7-3 to TRBJ2-5, with D unresolved. V shed 5 bases and J shed 0 bases, with 7 bases lying between them. Germline CDR1 reads SGHTA; CDR2 reads FQGTGA. CDR3 length: 13 amino acids. The CDR3 DNA is TGTGCCAGCAGCCACCGGTACCAAGAGACCCAGTACTTC. Its translation: CASSHRYQETQYF.

CDR3 region: CASSLYLSGSGSEQFF. The CDR3 bases are TGTGCCAGCAGCTTATACCTCAGCGGGAGTGGCAGTGAGCAGTTCTTC. The J gene is TRBJ2-1, the V gene TRBV6-6, with TRBD2 matching 8 bases. The CDR3 consists of 16 residues. J gave up 9 bases and V 6 bases, and 16 bases lay outside the gene matches. Germline CDR1 reads MNHNY; CDR2 reads SVGAGI (reference sequence).